These 6 T cell receptor beta chains originate from one sample sequenced in a study of blood T cell repertoires in COVID-19. Data came from immunoSEQ multiplex PCR; TCRdb stores just in-frame clones and leaves some out. The sample includes 90,000 to 150,000 clones, about four fifths seen only once; the top ten take 4%. Sequencing was done on a sample of peripheral blood. Receptors originate from a woman of 80 years or more with acute or convalescent COVID-19.

The rearrangement uses TRBV7-3 and TRBJ1-6; 7 positions agree with TRBD1. Losses at the gene ends were 0 bases for V and 9 bases for J; bases not matched to a gene: 2. Germline CDR1 is SGHTA and CDR2 is FQGTGA. The CDR3 covers 14 residues. The CDR3 here is CASSLTGGGSPLHF. As DNA, the CDR3 is TGTGCCAGCAGCTTAACAGGGGGCGGTTCACCCCTCCACTTT.

This clone was recorded a few times. The CDR3 here is CASTTSGQTYNEQFF. The DNA for the CDR3 is TGTGCCAGCACCACTAGCGGTCAAACCTACAATGAGCAGTTCTTC. This chain connects TRBV9 to TRBJ2-1; 8 bases match TRBD2. Germline CDR1 is SGDLS and CDR2 is YYNGEE. This CDR3 is built from 15 residues. V lost 6 bases and J lost 2; bases outside the gene matches: 7.

The chain employs TRBV30 and TRBJ1-3, with D hard to call. The CDR3 consists of 15 residues. The germline V gene has CDR1 GTSNPN and CDR2 SVGIG (reference sequence). Between the trimmed V and J ends, which lost 3 bases and 0 bases, there was a span of 12 bases. CDR3: CAWSGDLSSGNTIYF. CDR3 sequence (DNA): TGTGCCTGGAGCGGAGACTTAAGCTCTGGAAACACCATATATTTT. Combining the CDR3 with reference TRBV30 and TRBJ1-3 gives the whole variable domain SQTIHQWPATLVQPVGSPLSLECTVEGTSNPNLYWYRQAAGRGLQLLFYSVGIGQISSEVPQNLSASRPQDRQFILSSKKLLLSDSGFYLCAWSGDLSSGNTIYFGEGSWLTVV.

V usage is TRBV28 and J usage is TRBJ1-2; maybe TRBD1 (5 bases). The V and J ends lost 1 base and 8 bases respectively, with 14 bases between them. The germline V gene encodes CDR1 MDHEN and CDR2 SYDVKM. CDR3 size: 14 residues. As DNA, the CDR3 is TGTGCCAGCAGTTTATCAGGGCCTTTCCGCGGCTACACCTTC. The encoded protein is CASSLSGPFRGYTF.

The genes are TRBV6-6 and TRBJ1-1; no firm D call. V was clipped by 4 bases and J by 1 base, with 7 bases between them. Per germline, CDR1 MNHNY and CDR2 SVGAGI (reference sequence). The CDR3 is made up of 13 amino acids. This CDR3 is CASSLGRNTEAFF. The CDR3 DNA reads TGTGCCAGCAGTTTGGGCAGGAACACTGAAGCTTTCTTT.

The chain uses TRBV5-4 and TRBJ1-1; 10 bases fit TRBD1. Trimming took 2 bases from V and 7 from J; bases not matched to a gene: 5. The CDR3 totals 14 residues. Germline CDR1 reads SGHNT; CDR2 reads YYREEE (reference sequence). The CDR3 region is CASSFDRGRGEAFF. The CDR3 coding sequence is TGTGCCAGCAGCTTCGACAGGGGGCGCGGTGAAGCTTTCTTT.